The TCR beta chain described here comes from a study of pediatric ulcerative colitis. The data were produced by immunoSEQ multiplex PCR, yet TCRdb's version contains in-frame clones alone and is incomplete. Of fewer than 40,000 clones listed, more than 75% are singletons. Per germline, CDR1 GTSNPN and CDR2 SVGIG (reference sequence). The V gene lost 0 bases and the J gene lost 7 bases, with 9 bases spanning the gap. The CDR3 loop spans 12 amino acids. The sample consisted of blood. The V and J genes are TRBV30 and TRBJ1-2; TRBD1 is a possible D gene (6 bases). The origin of this receptor is a boy between 10 and 17 years old with severe ulcerative colitis. The CDR3 DNA reads TGTGCCTGGAGTGTACAAGGGGGTGGCTACACCTTC. Amino acids: CAWSVQGGGYTF. The entire variable domain, with the rest obtained from reference TRBV30 and TRBJ1-2, is as follows: SQTIHQWPATLVQPVGSPLSLECTVEGTSNPNLYWYRQAAGRGLQLLFYSVGIGQISSEVPQNLSASRPQDRQFILSSKKLLLSDSGFYLCAWSVQGGGYTFGSGTRLTVV.